Presented here are 21 T cell receptor beta chains from one specimen sequenced in a study of PD-1 blockade in mismatch repair-deficient tumors (dated by TCRdb to the late 2010s). Read against the paper, the sample's time point label means: 10-day in vitro stimulation with candidate neoantigen peptide 2. The library was generated by the immunoSEQ multiplex PCR assay. This immuneACCESS table, as held by TCRdb, lists in-frame sequences with V and J called but not all clones. Of the missing ones, under half trace to an unresolved V gene in checked studies; the others have no known cause. The sample table contains some 10,000 clones; only one count was recorded for about 90% of them. Of the sample, 22% is held by the ten largest clones. Their target antigens are unknown. The sample was cells cultured in vitro, taken from a patient treated with pembrolizumab. Receptors were obtained from an adult with mismatch repair-deficient cancer.

The chain is built from TRBV7-9 and TRBJ1-1; 8 bases are a match to TRBD1. Trimming removed 1 base from V and 0 bases from J; junction bases left unmatched: 4. The CDR3 consists of 16 residues. CDR1 and CDR2 (germline): SEHNR, FQNEAQ (reference sequence). The CDR3 DNA follows: TGTGCCAGCAGCTTAGGGTCAGGGGGCATGAACACTGAAGCTTTCTTT. Amino acids: CASSLGSGGMNTEAFF.

This clone was recorded only once. J is TRBJ2-3 and V is TRBV7-3; D not resolved. Germline V gene sequence: CDR1 SGHTA, CDR2 FQGTGA. V was trimmed by 5 bases and J by 3 bases, leaving 9 bases between them. The CDR3 loop spans 13 amino acids. CDR3 nucleotides: TGTGCCAGCAGCAATCATAAGACAGATACGCAGTATTTT. It is translated as CASSNHKTDTQYF.

The chain combines TRBV19 with TRBJ1-5, with unresolved D. The CDR3 is made up of 14 amino acids. Germline assignment: CDR1 LNHDA and CDR2 SQIVND (reference sequence). Trimming took 7 bases from V and 2 from J, leaving 12 bases between them. Here the CDR3 reads CASKRGLGNQPQHF. Here the CDR3 DNA reads TGTGCCAGTAAACGAGGGTTGGGCAATCAGCCCCAGCATTTT. The full variable domain, its missing parts supplied by reference TRBV19 and TRBJ1-5, is DGGITQSPKYLFRKEGQNVTLSCEQNLNHDAMYWYRQDPGQGLRLIYYSQIVNDFQKGDIAEGYSVSREKKESFPLTVTSAQKNPTAFYLCASKRGLGNQPQHFGDGTRLSIL.

V gene TRBV27 combines with J gene TRBJ1-2, with TRBD1 matching 8 bases. The CDR3 is 15 amino acids. Germline trimming cut 4 bases from V and 1 base from J; bases unmatched to any gene: 5. CDR1 MNHEY and CDR2 SMNVEV come from the germline V gene (reference sequence). The CDR3 DNA reads TGTGCCAGCAGTTCGACAGGGGCCCTTAACTATGGCTACACCTTC. It encodes CASSSTGALNYGYTF.

V gene TRBV28 combines with J gene TRBJ1-5; D not certain. CDR3 length: 14 residues. V was cut by 0 bases and J by 3 bases, with 6 bases left in between. Germline CDR1 is MDHEN and CDR2 is SYDVKM. DNA for the CDR3: TGTGCCAGCAGTTTATGGGGAAACAATCAGCCCCAGCATTTT. Amino acids: CASSLWGNNQPQHF.

CDR3 DNA sequence: TGCAGTGCCACATCGTTAGAGACCCAGTACTTC. Translation: CSATSLETQYF. This sequence joins TRBV20-1 and TRBJ2-5; D unresolved. V was clipped by 6 bases and J by 4 bases, with 9 bases between them. The CDR3 extends over 11 amino acids. Germline V gene lookup returns CDR1 DFQATT and CDR2 SNEGSKA (reference sequence).

The chain recombines TRBV4-2 with TRBJ2-5, with 7 bases aligning to TRBD2. The length of the CDR3 is 18 residues. J was trimmed by 1 base and V by 0 bases; bases with no gene match: 11. CDR1 LGHNA and CDR2 YNFKEQ come from the germline V gene. CDR3 DNA: TGTGCCAGCAGCCAAGAACAGTCTAGCGGCAGCACCCAAGAGACCCAGTACTTC. It specifies CASSQEQSSGSTQETQYF.

This chain joins TRBV7-3 and TRBJ2-3; D unclear. The CDR3 extends over 14 amino acids. The germline V gene has CDR1 SGHTA and CDR2 FQGTGA. Trimming left V 8 bases short and J 4 bases short, with 16 bases between. CDR3 residues: CASGIDSPPDTQYF. The DNA for the CDR3 is TGTGCCAGCGGAATCGACTCCCCCCCAGATACGCAGTATTTT.

The chain has TRBV11-2 and TRBJ2-7; D is unclear. Per germline, CDR1 SGHAT and CDR2 FQNNGV. The CDR3 contains 14 residues. V was shortened by 4 bases and J by 4 bases, with 14 bases between the two germline ends. CDR3 residues: CASSSDSQGYEQYF. In nucleotides, the CDR3 is TGTGCCAGCAGCTCAGACTCCCAAGGTTACGAGCAGTACTTC.

The chain combines TRBV6-1 with TRBJ2-7, with D perhaps TRBD2 (6 bases). Germline V CDR1 and CDR2: MNHNS, SASEGT. Trimming shortened V by 8 bases and J by 2 bases, and 19 bases separated the two germline ends. The CDR3 loop spans 15 amino acids. The CDR3 region has the DNA TGTGCCAGCGGAGCAGAGGGGCGGGGCGCCTACGAGCAGTACTTC. The encoded protein is CASGAEGRGAYEQYF.

This chain joins TRBV9 and TRBJ1-6; D unclear. Trimming took off 0 bases at V and 7 bases at J, with 11 bases between the two ends. The CDR3 is 15 amino acids. The germline CDR1 and CDR2 sequences are SGDLS and YYNGEE. CDR3 DNA: TGTGCCAGCAGCGTAGTGCCGGGAGCCAATTCACCCCTCCACTTT. This gives the protein CASSVVPGANSPLHF.

J is TRBJ2-5 and V is TRBV5-5, with D hard to call. The CDR3 has 13 amino acids. Germline lookup yields CDR1 SGHKS and CDR2 YYEKEE (reference sequence). The V end was cut by 1 base, the J end by 5 bases, with 9 bases between. The CDR3 DNA reads TGTGCCAGCAGCTTGCCCCATGCCGAGACCCAGTACTTC. Amino acids: CASSLPHAETQYF.

The chain combines TRBV2 with TRBJ1-2; TRBD1 might be the D (6 bases). The CDR3 runs 15 residues. Germline V gene sequence: CDR1 SNHLY, CDR2 FYNNEI. Trimming pared 6 bases from V and 6 bases from J, leaving 20 bases between. The CDR3 bases are TGTGCCAGCAGCCTGGACAGCTTGGCTTTAGATGGCTACACCTTC. Translated, it gives CASSLDSLALDGYTF.

CDR3 DNA: TGTGCCAGTAGTATAGGAGCTAGCGGGATATACGAGCAGTACTTC. It translates to CASSIGASGIYEQYF. The chain joins TRBV19 to TRBJ2-7, with 9 bases aligning to TRBD2. The germline gives CDR1 LNHDA, CDR2 SQIVND (reference sequence). The CDR3 loop spans 15 amino acids. V lost 1 base and J lost 4; bases outside the gene matches: 5.

V and J are TRBV13 and TRBJ1-6, with no clear D. The V end was cut by 5 bases, the J end by 1 base, with 12 bases between. The CDR3 consists of 16 residues. Germline loops: CDR1 PRHDT, CDR2 FYEKMQ (reference sequence). CDR3 sequence: CASSVKRGSYNSPLHF. The DNA of the CDR3 is TGTGCCAGCAGCGTTAAACGGGGTTCCTATAATTCACCCCTCCACTTT.

The J gene is TRBJ2-1, the V gene TRBV5-1, with unresolved D. The V and J ends lost 0 bases and 2 bases respectively, with 9 bases between them. The CDR3 loop spans 15 amino acids. Germline lookup yields CDR1 SGHRS and CDR2 YFSETQ. CDR3 coding DNA: TGCGCCAGCAGCTTGGTTGGGGATACCTACAATGAGCAGTTCTTC. It encodes CASSLVGDTYNEQFF.

V usage is TRBV10-2 and J usage is TRBJ2-1; TRBD2 matches 8 bases. CDR1 is WSHSY, CDR2 SAAADI, per germline. The CDR3 is 14 amino acids. V shed 4 bases and J 8 bases; nucleotides not matched to a gene: 7. CDR3 region: CASSVVAGFDEQFF. The CDR3 DNA reads TGCGCCAGCAGTGTAGTAGCGGGATTCGATGAGCAGTTCTTC.

The chain combines TRBV27 with TRBJ2-7; D is perhaps TRBD1 or TRBD2 (5 bases each). Per germline, CDR1 MNHEY and CDR2 SMNVEV (reference sequence). V lost 7 bases and J lost 7, with 14 bases in between. The CDR3 sequence is 12 residues long. The CDR3 sequence is CASKGLLDEQYF. The CDR3 coding sequence is TGTGCCAGCAAGGGGCTACTAGATGAGCAGTACTTC.

This clone was seen only a few times. The CDR3 region has the DNA TGTGCCAGCTCCGGGTCTCTCCTCTCGCAGTATTTT. This sequence encodes CASSGSLLSQYF. The J gene is TRBJ2-3, the V gene TRBV19, with D uncertain. Trimming pared 9 bases from V and 10 bases from J, leaving 17 bases between. The CDR3 is 12 residues long. Germline values: CDR1 LNHDA, CDR2 SQIVND (reference sequence).

The chain links TRBV5-6 to TRBJ1-2, with D unresolved. V gave up 2 bases and J gave up 11 bases, with 16 bases separating them. Germline V gives CDR1 SGHDT, CDR2 YYEEEE. This CDR3 comprises 13 residues. CDR3: CASSLTGIGLYTF. The CDR3 DNA reads TGTGCCAGCAGCTTAACCGGGATAGGGTTATACACCTTC. Drawing the rest from reference TRBV5-6 and TRBJ1-2, the complete variable domain is DAGVTQSPTHLIKTRGQQVTLRCSPKSGHDTVSWYQQALGQGPQFIFQYYEEEERQRGNFPDRFSGHQFPNYSSELNVNALLLGDSALYLCASSLTGIGLYTFGSGTRLTVV.

This CDR3 reads CASSLVASGSSYEQYF. The CDR3 DNA reads TGTGCCAGCAGCTTAGTAGCTAGCGGGAGTAGCTACGAGCAGTACTTC. V usage is TRBV11-2 and J usage is TRBJ2-7, with TRBD2 identical over 10 bases. The CDR3 is 16 amino acids. After removal of 1 base from V and 3 bases from J, the junction contained 6 bases not matched to a gene. CDR1 SGHAT and CDR2 FQNNGV come from the germline V gene.